In this sample, the clone carrying this T cell receptor beta chain turned up a few times. This CDR3 is built from 15 residues. Trimming removed 1 base at V and 6 bases at J, with 13 bases between. CDR1 and CDR2 from the germline V gene are SGHRS and YFSETQ. These data belong to a study of blood T cells in healthy people across ages. Study background: When template switching was applied, about one barcoded beta molecule was captured per two T cells.

The use of a sample-barcoded 5' primer and a J-beta primer mix characterized a second PCR of roughly 6 to 11 cycles. MiXCR was run by TCRdb on the 5' RACE reads, yielding one entry per CDR3 protein. Altogether 650,000 to 700,000 distinct CDR3 sequences are present, 40% to 65% being singletons, with the ten largest covering about 13%. This sequence was found in an elderly woman in good health. This rearrangement joins TRBV5-1 to TRBJ2-2, with D unclear. Sample: blood. In DNA form, the CDR3 reads TGCGCCAGCAGCTTGTTAAACGGGCCCCCCGGGGAGCTGTTTTTT. Protein sequence: CASSLLNGPPGELFF.